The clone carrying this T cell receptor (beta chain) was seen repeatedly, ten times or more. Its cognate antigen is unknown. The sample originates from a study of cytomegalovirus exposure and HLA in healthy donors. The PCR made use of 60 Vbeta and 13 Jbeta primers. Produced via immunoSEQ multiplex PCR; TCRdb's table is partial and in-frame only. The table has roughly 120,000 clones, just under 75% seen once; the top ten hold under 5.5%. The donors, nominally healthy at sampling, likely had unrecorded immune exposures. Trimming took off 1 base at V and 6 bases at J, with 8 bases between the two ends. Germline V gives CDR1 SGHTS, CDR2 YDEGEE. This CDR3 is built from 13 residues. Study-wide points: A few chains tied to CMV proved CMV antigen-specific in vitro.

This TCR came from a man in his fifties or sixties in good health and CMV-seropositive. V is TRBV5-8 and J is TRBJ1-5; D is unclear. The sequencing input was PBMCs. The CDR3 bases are TGTGCCAGCAGCTTGATTGGCGGTCAGCCCCAGCATTTT. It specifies CASSLIGGQPQHF.